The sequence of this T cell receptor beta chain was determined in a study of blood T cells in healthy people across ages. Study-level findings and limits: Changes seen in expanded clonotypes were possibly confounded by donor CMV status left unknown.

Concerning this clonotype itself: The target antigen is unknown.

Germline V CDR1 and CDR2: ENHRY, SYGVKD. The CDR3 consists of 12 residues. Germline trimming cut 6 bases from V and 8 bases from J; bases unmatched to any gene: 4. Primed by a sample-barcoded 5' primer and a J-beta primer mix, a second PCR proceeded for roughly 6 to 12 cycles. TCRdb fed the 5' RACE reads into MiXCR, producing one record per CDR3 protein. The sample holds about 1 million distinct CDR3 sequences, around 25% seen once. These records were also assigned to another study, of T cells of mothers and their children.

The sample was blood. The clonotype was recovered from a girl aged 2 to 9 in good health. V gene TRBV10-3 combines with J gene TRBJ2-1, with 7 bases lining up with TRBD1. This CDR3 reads CAISGTVDEQFF. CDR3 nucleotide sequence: TGTGCCATCAGCGGGACAGTGGATGAGCAGTTCTTC.